This T cell receptor (beta chain) was recovered during a study of blood T cell repertoires in COVID-19. Study overall: Some COVID-19 samples were acute and others convalescent; all came from the United States, Italy and Spain.

Only one count was recorded for this clone. Using immunoSEQ multiplex PCR, the repertoire was profiled, and TCRdb retains in-frame clones only, with some absent. Of some 260,000 clones in the sample, 88% were seen once. The TCR was taken from a man of 80 years or more with acute or convalescent COVID-19. Input material: peripheral blood.

This CDR3 is CASSPSYGLAGQETQYF. The CDR3 coding sequence is TGTGCCAGCAGCCCCTCTTATGGGCTAGCGGGACAAGAGACCCAGTACTTC. V usage is TRBV7-9 and J usage is TRBJ2-5; 9 nucleotides match TRBD2. V was clipped by 5 bases and J by 2 bases; unmatched bases: 12. CDR1 SEHNR and CDR2 FQNEAQ come from the germline V gene (reference sequence). The CDR3 is made up of 17 amino acids.